Listed here are 14 T cell receptor beta chains from one sample, sequenced in a study of CD4 T cells in relation to SARS-CoV-2 and coronaviruses. These receptors have no identified antigens. Before the COVID-19 pandemic, during about 2011-2019, CD4+ T cells were taken from unexposed donors. CD4+ T cells were isolated from the cells after about 11 days of culture. TCRdb's table, derived via immunoSEQ multiplex PCR, lists solely in-frame clones and lacks some. This table holds tens of thousands of clones, 60% to 85% found once. The source material was CD4+ T cells from PBMCs, cultured in vitro. These receptors were collected from a human donor in good health.

The chain uses TRBV5-4 and TRBJ2-1, with D possibly matching TRBD1 (5 bases). V lost 2 bases to trimming and J lost 8 bases, with 11 bases between them. Per germline, CDR1 SGHNT and CDR2 YYREEE (reference sequence). The CDR3 runs 13 residues. CDR3 in amino acids: CASSFQGLDEQFF. In DNA form, the CDR3 reads TGTGCCAGCAGCTTTCAGGGTCTGGATGAGCAGTTCTTC. Filled out from reference TRBV5-4 and TRBJ2-1, the complete variable domain reads ETGVTQSPTHLIKTRGQQVTLRCSSQSGHNTVSWYQQALGQGPQFIFQYYREEENGRGNFPPRFSGLQFPNYSSELNVNALELDDSALYLCASSFQGLDEQFFGPGTRLTVL.

The chain has TRBV7-9 and TRBJ1-1; no clear D gene. Germline CDR1 reads SEHNR; CDR2 reads FQNEAQ (reference sequence). Trimming left V 8 bases short and J 0 bases short, with 10 bases between. The CDR3 consists of 13 residues. CDR3 bases: TGTGCCAGCGGACTAGGAGTGAACACTGAAGCTTTCTTT. Translating it yields CASGLGVNTEAFF.

The chain recombines TRBV2 with TRBJ2-7; no reliable D call. The CDR3 covers 13 residues. Looked up from germline, CDR1 is SNHLY and CDR2 is FYNNEI. Trimming took off 6 bases at V and 2 bases at J, with 11 bases between the two ends. The CDR3 here is CASRTTPTYEQYF. The CDR3 DNA sequence: TGTGCCAGCAGGACAACTCCTACCTACGAGCAGTACTTC.

The gene calls are TRBV27 and TRBJ1-3, with D possibly matching TRBD1 (5 bases). Germline lookup yields CDR1 MNHEY and CDR2 SMNVEV (reference sequence). Trimming removed 3 bases from V and 2 bases from J, with 17 bases in between. The CDR3 has 17 amino acids. This CDR3 is CASSFLVGRAPGNTIYF. In nucleotides, the CDR3 is TGTGCCAGCAGTTTTTTAGTGGGACGAGCCCCTGGAAACACCATATATTTT.

The V gene is TRBV6-2 or TRBV6-3, the J gene TRBJ2-1; unclear D gene. CDR3 length: 13 amino acids. CDR1 MNHEY and CDR2 SVGEGT come from the germline V gene. V lost 2 bases and J lost 8, with 10 bases in between. DNA of the CDR3: TGTGCCAGCAGTTACGGGTTAATGTATGAGCAGTTCTTC. This translates into CASSYGLMYEQFF.

This chain connects TRBV10-1 to TRBJ2-2, with D unclear. The CDR3 length is 11 residues. Germline CDR1 is WNHNN and CDR2 is SYGVQD (reference sequence). V was pared by 7 bases and J by 3 bases, with 3 bases between. This CDR3 reads CASNYTGELFF. The CDR3 DNA follows: TGCGCCAGCAATTACACCGGGGAGCTGTTTTTT.

The chain uses TRBV11-2 and TRBJ2-2; D unclear. Germline CDR1 reads SGHAT; CDR2 reads FQNNGV. V shed 1 base and J shed 8 bases, with 8 bases lying between them. This CDR3 comprises 13 residues. The chain's CDR3 is CASSLGRQGELFF. DNA for the CDR3: TGTGCCAGCAGCTTAGGTCGGCAAGGGGAGCTGTTTTTT.

This chain uses TRBV19 with TRBJ1-4, with D perhaps TRBD1 (6 bases). V lost 4 bases to trimming and J lost 0 bases, with 15 bases between them. In germline, CDR1 is LNHDA, CDR2 SQIVND (reference sequence). This CDR3 contains 17 residues. CDR3: CASSSRGLRATNEKLFF. The CDR3 DNA sequence: TGTGCCAGTAGTAGCCGGGGGCTGAGGGCAACTAATGAAAAACTGTTTTTT.

The chain uses TRBV24-1 and TRBJ2-1; 9 bases agree with TRBD1. This CDR3 spans 16 amino acids. From germline, CDR1 is KGHDR and CDR2 SFDVKD. V was pared by 0 bases and J by 9 bases, with 8 bases of the junction left unmatched. CDR3 in amino acids: CATSDLQMTGGGEQFF. CDR3 coding DNA: TGTGCCACCAGTGATTTGCAGATGACAGGGGGTGGTGAGCAGTTCTTC.

The J gene is TRBJ1-3, the V gene TRBV3-1 (or the pseudogene TRBV3-2), with 7 bases that match TRBD1. Germline lookup yields CDR1 LGHDT and CDR2 YNNKEL (reference sequence). J gave up 0 bases and V 0 bases, and 8 bases lay outside the gene matches. CDR3 size: 18 residues. DNA for the CDR3: TGTGCCAGCAGCCAAGACTTAGCAGGGGGGGACTCTGGAAACACCATATATTTT. This sequence encodes CASSQDLAGGDSGNTIYF.

This clone ranks as medium-sized. V gene TRBV7-9 combines with J gene TRBJ2-4; 9 bases line up with TRBD1. Germline loops: CDR1 SEHNR, CDR2 FQNEAQ (reference sequence). Germline trimming cut 5 bases from V and 0 bases from J; bases unmatched to any gene: 11. The CDR3 is made up of 18 amino acids. This CDR3 is CASSAGTGRDLAKNIQYF. In nucleotides, the CDR3 is TGTGCCAGCAGCGCCGGGACAGGGAGGGACCTAGCCAAAAACATTCAGTACTTC.

This clone turned up a few times. One end of the junction varies from germline; a read error may be responsible. The chain joins TRBV30 to TRBJ1-2; no reliable D call. Germline CDR1 is GTSNPN and CDR2 is SVGIG (reference sequence). The CDR3 runs to 16 residues. CDR3 in DNA: TGTGCCGGGAGCCCTCTCCGTACGGGTTCTTACTATGGCTACACCTTC. Translating gives CAGSPLRTGSYYGYTF.

Here the CDR3 DNA reads TGTGCCACTTTGGACAGGGTCTCTGAGCAGTTCTTC. Translation gives CATLDRVSEQFF. V gene TRBV19 combines with J gene TRBJ2-1; TRBD1 matches at 8 bases. The trim removed 10 bases at V and 9 bases at J, leaving 8 bases unmatched. The CDR3 covers 12 residues. Germline CDR1 is LNHDA and CDR2 is SQIVND (reference sequence).

The J gene is TRBJ2-1, the V gene TRBV20-1; D call uncertain. Germline V lookup: CDR1 DFQATT, CDR2 SNEGSKA (reference sequence). V gave up 3 bases and J gave up 6 bases, with 6 bases separating them. This CDR3 contains 11 residues. CDR3 in amino acids: CSARPSNEQFF. The CDR3 DNA reads TGCAGTGCTAGGCCTAGCAATGAGCAGTTCTTC.